A single sample is the source of the 2 T cell receptor beta chains below, sequenced in a study of cytomegalovirus exposure and HLA in healthy donors. The primer mix had 60 Vbeta and 13 Jbeta primers. Sequenced by immunoSEQ multiplex PCR; TCRdb stores in-frame clones only, minus some. Of over 80,000 clones in the sample, around 75% are singletons; the top ten hold around 2.8%. Sequencing was carried out using PBMCs. The source of these receptors is a man in his forties or fifties in good health and CMV-seronegative.

The rearrangement links TRBV18 to TRBJ1-2; tentatively, D is TRBD1 (6 bases). Germline V CDR1 and CDR2: KGHSH, LQKENI. V was clipped by 3 bases and J by 6 bases, with 14 bases between them. The CDR3 covers 14 residues. The CDR3 coding sequence is TGTGCCAGCTCACCCGGGACAAATAATCATGGCTACACCTTC. Its translation is CASSPGTNNHGYTF.

CDR3 residues: CASSWTSNEQFF. The CDR3 DNA reads TGTGCCAGCAGCTGGACTAGCAATGAGCAGTTCTTC. The V call is TRBV5-4, the J call TRBJ2-1; the match to TRBD2 covers 7 bases. This CDR3 region has 12 residues. V was clipped by 3 bases and J by 6 bases; unmatched bases: 0. In germline, CDR1 is SGHNT, CDR2 YYREEE (reference sequence).